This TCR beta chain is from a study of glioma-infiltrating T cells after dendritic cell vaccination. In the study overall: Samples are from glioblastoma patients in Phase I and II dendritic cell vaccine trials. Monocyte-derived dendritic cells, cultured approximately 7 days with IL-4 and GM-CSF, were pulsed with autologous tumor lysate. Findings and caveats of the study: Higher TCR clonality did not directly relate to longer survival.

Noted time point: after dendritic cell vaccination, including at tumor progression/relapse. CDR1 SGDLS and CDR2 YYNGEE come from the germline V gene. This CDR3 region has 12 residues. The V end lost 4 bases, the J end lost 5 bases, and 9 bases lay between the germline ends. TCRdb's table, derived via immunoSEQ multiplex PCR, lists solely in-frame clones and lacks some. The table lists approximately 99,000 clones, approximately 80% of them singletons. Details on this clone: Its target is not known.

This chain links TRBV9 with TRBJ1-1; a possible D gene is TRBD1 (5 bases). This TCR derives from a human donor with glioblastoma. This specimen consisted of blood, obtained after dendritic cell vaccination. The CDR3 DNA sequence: TGTGCCAGCAGCCCAGACAGTACTGAAGCTTTCTTT. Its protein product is CASSPDSTEAFF.